One and the same sample provided the 11 T cell receptor beta chains below, sequenced in a study of blood T cell repertoires in COVID-19. The table came from immunoSEQ multiplex PCR; TCRdb's copy has only in-frame clones and leaves some out. Of about 250,000 clones in the sample, nearly 90% are singletons; the top ten hold under 2.5%. The material sequenced was peripheral blood. The receptors stem from a woman aged 60-75 years with COVID-19, enrolled during active disease.

The chain recombines TRBV2 with TRBJ2-2; 13 nucleotides align to TRBD2. With V trimmed by 10 bases and J by 7 bases, 6 bases remained unmatched. This CDR3 is built from 14 residues. Germline CDR1 SNHLY, CDR2 FYNNEI. CDR3 residues: CATRTSGGGGELFF. As DNA, the CDR3 is TGTGCCACCCGGACTAGCGGGGGCGGCGGGGAGCTGTTTTTT.

The chain recombines TRBV30 with TRBJ1-2, with TRBD1 as a possible D gene (6 bases). The length of the CDR3 is 12 residues. The germline V gene has CDR1 GTSNPN and CDR2 SVGIG (reference sequence). V lost 5 bases, J lost 5 bases, and 12 bases lay in between. CDR3 sequence: CAWSDSGYGYTF. In nucleotides, the CDR3 is TGTGCCTGGTCGGACAGTGGTTATGGCTACACCTTC.

This chain links TRBV5-1 with TRBJ1-1; 7 nucleotides agree with TRBD1. The CDR3 contains 13 residues. The germline CDR1 and CDR2 sequences are SGHRS and YFSETQ. The trim removed 2 bases at V and 6 bases at J, leaving 4 bases unmatched. CDR3 nucleotide sequence: TGCGCCAGCAGCTTACAGGGGAGCGCTGAAGCTTTCTTT. Translation: CASSLQGSAEAFF.

The chain uses TRBV7-8 and TRBJ2-2; 8 bases align to TRBD2. This CDR3 region has 17 residues. In germline, CDR1 is SGHVS, CDR2 FQNEAQ. The ends lost 2 bases at V and 4 bases at J; junction bases unmatched: 9. The CDR3 sequence: CASSLQAGASATGELFF. The CDR3 DNA reads as TGTGCCAGCAGCTTACAAGCGGGGGCATCGGCCACCGGGGAGCTGTTTTTT. The whole variable domain, filled in from reference TRBV7-8 and TRBJ2-2, reads GAGVSQSPRYKVAKRGQDVALRCDPISGHVSLFWYQQALGQGPEFLTYFQNEAQLDKSGLPSDRFFAERPEGSVSTLKIQRTQQEDSAVYLCASSLQAGASATGELFFGEGSRLTVL.

The chain carries TRBV5-1 and TRBJ2-3; 7 bases fit TRBD1. Germline V gene lookup returns CDR1 SGHRS and CDR2 YFSETQ. The CDR3 is 14 residues long. Trimming at V came to 4 bases and at J to 4 bases, leaving 6 bases not matched to a gene. CDR3 in amino acids: CASSLRQGPDTQYF. For the CDR3, the DNA is TGCGCCAGCAGCCTTAGACAGGGACCAGATACGCAGTATTTT.

V gene TRBV9 combines with J gene TRBJ2-1; 12 positions match TRBD2. This CDR3 is 18 amino acids long. Trimming cost V 3 bases and J 10 bases; bases outside gene matches: 17. Germline lookup yields CDR1 SGDLS and CDR2 YYNGEE. This CDR3 is CASSASTGTSGREGEQFF. CDR3 DNA: TGTGCCAGCAGCGCGAGCACCGGGACTAGCGGGCGGGAGGGAGAGCAGTTCTTC.

In this sample, this clone turned up once. The same CDR3 can be traced to other DNA sequences in this sample. This chain links TRBV3-1 (or the pseudogene TRBV3-2) with TRBJ1-2; maybe TRBD1 (5 bases). CDR3 length equals 13 residues. V lost 1 base, J lost 8 bases, and 11 bases lay in between. Germline CDR1 is LGHDT and CDR2 is YNNKEL (reference sequence). CDR3 sequence reads: CASSQGQGYGYTF. The CDR3 DNA reads as TGTGCCAGCAGCCAAGGGCAGGGTTACGGCTACACCTTC.

The chain uses TRBV5-6 and TRBJ1-6; a possible D gene is TRBD1 (6 bases). CDR3 length: 13 amino acids. Germline V gives CDR1 SGHDT, CDR2 YYEEEE. The V gene lost 4 bases and the J gene lost 10 bases, with 12 bases spanning the gap. The CDR3 sequence is CASSLGQRSPLHF. CDR3 bases: TGTGCCAGCAGCCTAGGACAGCGGTCACCCCTCCACTTT.

The genes are TRBV6-5 and TRBJ1-1; D uncertain. With 6 bases removed from V and 1 base from J, the gap between germline ends came to 12 bases. Germline V gene data show CDR1 as MNHEY and CDR2 as SVGAGI. This CDR3 has 14 amino acids. Here the CDR3 reads CASSTHPRNTEAFF. CDR3 DNA sequence: TGTGCCAGCAGCACGCACCCTAGGAACACTGAAGCTTTCTTT.

The J gene is TRBJ2-3, the V gene TRBV6-5; D unclear. Germline CDR1 reads MNHEY; CDR2 reads SVGAGI. Trimming stripped 7 bases from V and 2 bases from J, with 16 bases between. This CDR3 has 15 residues. The CDR3 protein is CASTPRRGYTDTQYF. The CDR3 DNA follows: TGTGCCAGCACCCCCCGGAGAGGATACACAGATACGCAGTATTTT.

V and J are TRBV7-3 and TRBJ2-7; 9 bases line up with TRBD1. The germline gives CDR1 SGHTA, CDR2 FQGTGA. The V segment lost 2 bases and the J segment 3 bases; nucleotides outside the gene matches: 5. The CDR3 spans 15 residues. The chain's CDR3 is CASSLAGTGNYEQYF. The CDR3 coding sequence is TGTGCCAGCAGCTTAGCCGGGACAGGGAACTACGAGCAGTACTTC. The variable domain in full, with the rest retrieved from reference TRBV7-3 and TRBJ2-7, is GAGVSQTPSNKVTEKGKYVELRCDPISGHTALYWYRQSLGQGPEFLIYFQGTGAADDSGLPNDRFFAVRPEGSVSTLKIQRTERGDSAVYLCASSLAGTGNYEQYFGPGTRLTVT.